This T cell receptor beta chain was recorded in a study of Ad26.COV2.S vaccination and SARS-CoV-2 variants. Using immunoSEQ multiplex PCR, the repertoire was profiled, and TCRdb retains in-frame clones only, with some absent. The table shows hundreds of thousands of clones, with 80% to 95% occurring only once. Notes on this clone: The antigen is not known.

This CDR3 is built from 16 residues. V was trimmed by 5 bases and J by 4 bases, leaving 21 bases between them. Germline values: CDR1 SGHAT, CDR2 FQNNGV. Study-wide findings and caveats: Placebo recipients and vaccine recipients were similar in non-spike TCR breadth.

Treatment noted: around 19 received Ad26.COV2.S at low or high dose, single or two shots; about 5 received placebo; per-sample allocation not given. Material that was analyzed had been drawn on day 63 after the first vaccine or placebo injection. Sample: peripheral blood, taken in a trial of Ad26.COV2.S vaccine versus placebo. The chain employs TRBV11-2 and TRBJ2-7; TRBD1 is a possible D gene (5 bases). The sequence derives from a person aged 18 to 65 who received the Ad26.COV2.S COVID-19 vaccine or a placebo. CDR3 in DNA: TGTGCCAGCAGCCCTCTTAGGGGCAGGGTGGGGTACGAGCAGTACTTC. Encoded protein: CASSPLRGRVGYEQYF.